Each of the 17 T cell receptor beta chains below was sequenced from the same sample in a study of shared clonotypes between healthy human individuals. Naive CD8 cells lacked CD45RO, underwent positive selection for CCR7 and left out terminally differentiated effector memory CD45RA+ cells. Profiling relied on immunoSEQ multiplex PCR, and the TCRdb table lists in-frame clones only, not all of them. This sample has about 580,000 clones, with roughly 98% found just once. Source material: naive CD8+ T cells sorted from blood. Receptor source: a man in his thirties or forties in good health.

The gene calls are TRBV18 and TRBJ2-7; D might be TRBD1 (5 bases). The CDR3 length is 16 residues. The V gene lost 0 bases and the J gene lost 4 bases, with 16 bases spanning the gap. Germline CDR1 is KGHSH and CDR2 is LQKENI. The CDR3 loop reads CASSPPDSETVYEQYF. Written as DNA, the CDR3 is TGTGCCAGCTCACCACCTGACTCCGAGACAGTATACGAGCAGTACTTC.

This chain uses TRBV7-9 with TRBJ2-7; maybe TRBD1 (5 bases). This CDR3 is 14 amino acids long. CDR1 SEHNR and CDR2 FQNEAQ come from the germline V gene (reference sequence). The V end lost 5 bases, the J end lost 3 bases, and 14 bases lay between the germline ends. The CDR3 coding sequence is TGTGCCAGCAGCCCCAAAATAGGGGACTACGAGCAGTACTTC. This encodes CASSPKIGDYEQYF.

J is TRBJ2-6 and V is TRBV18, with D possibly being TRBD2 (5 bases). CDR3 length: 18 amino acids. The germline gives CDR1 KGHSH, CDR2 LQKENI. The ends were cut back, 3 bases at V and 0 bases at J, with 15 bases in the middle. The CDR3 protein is CASSPAQRPTSGANVLTF. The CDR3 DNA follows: TGTGCCAGCTCACCGGCACAGCGGCCCACCTCTGGGGCCAACGTCCTGACTTTC.

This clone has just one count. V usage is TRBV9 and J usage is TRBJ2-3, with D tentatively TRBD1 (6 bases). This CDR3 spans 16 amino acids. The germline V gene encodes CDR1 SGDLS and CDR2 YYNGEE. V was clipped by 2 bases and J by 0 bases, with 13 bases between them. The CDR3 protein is CASSVNRASSTDTQYF. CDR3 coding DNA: TGTGCCAGCAGCGTTAACAGGGCTTCTAGCACAGATACGCAGTATTTT.

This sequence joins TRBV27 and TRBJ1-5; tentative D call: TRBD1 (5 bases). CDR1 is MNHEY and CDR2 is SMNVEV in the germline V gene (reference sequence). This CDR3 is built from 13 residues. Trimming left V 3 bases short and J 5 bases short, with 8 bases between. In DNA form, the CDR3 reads TGTGCCAGCAGTTTCCAGGGACATCAGCCCCAGCATTTT. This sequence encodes CASSFQGHQPQHF.

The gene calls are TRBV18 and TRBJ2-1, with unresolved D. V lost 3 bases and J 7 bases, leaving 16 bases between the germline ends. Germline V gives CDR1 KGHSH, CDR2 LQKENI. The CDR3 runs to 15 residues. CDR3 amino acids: CASSPRAEELNEQFF. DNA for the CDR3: TGTGCCAGCTCACCGCGCGCAGAGGAACTAAATGAGCAGTTCTTC.

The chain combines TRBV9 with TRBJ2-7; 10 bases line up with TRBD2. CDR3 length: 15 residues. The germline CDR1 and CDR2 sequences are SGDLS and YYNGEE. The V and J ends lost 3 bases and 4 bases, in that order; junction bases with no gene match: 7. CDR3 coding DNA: TGTGCCAGCAGCGAGGGGGGACTAGCGACTTACGAGCAGTACTTC. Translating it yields CASSEGGLATYEQYF.

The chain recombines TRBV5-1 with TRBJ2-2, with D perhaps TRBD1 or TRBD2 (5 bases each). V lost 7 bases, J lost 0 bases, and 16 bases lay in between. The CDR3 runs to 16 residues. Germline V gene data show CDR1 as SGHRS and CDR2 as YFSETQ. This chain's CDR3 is CASALSWGTNTGELFF. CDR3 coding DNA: TGCGCCAGCGCCCTTAGTTGGGGGACGAACACCGGGGAGCTGTTTTTT.

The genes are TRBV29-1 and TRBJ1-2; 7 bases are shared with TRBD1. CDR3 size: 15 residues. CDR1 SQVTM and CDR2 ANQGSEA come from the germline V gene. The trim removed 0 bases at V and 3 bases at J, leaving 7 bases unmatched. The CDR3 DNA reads TGCAGCGTTGAAGATCTGATAGGGGGCGACTATGGCTACACCTTC. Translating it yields CSVEDLIGGDYGYTF.

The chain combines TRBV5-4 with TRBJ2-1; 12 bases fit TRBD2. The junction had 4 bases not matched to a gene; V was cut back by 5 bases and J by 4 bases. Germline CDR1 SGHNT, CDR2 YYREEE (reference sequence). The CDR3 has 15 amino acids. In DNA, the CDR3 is TGTGCCAGCAGACTACTAGCGGGAGGATACAATGAGCAGTTCTTC. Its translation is CASRLLAGGYNEQFF.

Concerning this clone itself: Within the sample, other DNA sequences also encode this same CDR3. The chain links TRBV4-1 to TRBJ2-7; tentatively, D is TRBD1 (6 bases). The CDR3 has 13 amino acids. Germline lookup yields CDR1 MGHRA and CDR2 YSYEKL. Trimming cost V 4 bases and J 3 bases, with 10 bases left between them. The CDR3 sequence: CASSPGVGYEQYF. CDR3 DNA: TGCGCCAGCAGCCCAGGGGTAGGCTACGAGCAGTACTTC.

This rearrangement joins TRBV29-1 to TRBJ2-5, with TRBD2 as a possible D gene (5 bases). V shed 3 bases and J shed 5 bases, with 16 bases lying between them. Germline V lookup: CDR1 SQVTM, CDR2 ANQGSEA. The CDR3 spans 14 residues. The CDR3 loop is CSVDWVTTGETQYF. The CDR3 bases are TGCAGCGTTGATTGGGTGACTACCGGGGAGACCCAGTACTTC.

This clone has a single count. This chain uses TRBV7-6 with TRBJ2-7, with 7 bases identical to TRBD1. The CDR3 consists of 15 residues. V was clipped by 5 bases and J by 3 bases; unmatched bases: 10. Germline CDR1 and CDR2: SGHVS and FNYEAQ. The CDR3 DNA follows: TGTGCCAGCAGCGCGTCAACAGGGGACCTCTACGAGCAGTACTTC. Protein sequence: CASSASTGDLYEQYF.

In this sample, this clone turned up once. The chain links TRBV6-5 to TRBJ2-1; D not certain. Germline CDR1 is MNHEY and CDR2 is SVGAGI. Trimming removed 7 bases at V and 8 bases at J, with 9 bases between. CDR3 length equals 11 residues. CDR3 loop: CASNFGYEQFF. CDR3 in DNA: TGTGCCAGCAATTTCGGGTATGAGCAGTTCTTC.

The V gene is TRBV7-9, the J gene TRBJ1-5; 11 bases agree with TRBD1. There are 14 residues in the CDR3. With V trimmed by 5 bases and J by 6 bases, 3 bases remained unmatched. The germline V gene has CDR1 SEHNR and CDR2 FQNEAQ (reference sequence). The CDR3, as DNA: TGTGCCAGCAGCGGGGGACAGGGGGTTCAGCCCCAGCATTTT. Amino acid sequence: CASSGGQGVQPQHF.

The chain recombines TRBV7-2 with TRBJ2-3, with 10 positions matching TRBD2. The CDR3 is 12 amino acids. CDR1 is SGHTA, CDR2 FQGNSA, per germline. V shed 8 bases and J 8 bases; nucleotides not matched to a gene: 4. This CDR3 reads CASGGLAPTQYF. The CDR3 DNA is TGTGCCAGCGGGGGACTAGCGCCTACGCAGTATTTT.

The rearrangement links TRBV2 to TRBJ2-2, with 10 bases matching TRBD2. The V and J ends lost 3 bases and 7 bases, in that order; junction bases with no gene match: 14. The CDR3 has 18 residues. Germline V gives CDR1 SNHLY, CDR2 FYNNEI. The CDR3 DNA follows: TGTGCCAGCAGTGATATAAAAGGCCTAGCGGGAGTCAACGGGGAGCTGTTTTTT. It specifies CASSDIKGLAGVNGELFF.